This T cell receptor beta chain was recovered during a study of blood T cell repertoires in COVID-19. V gave up 3 bases and J gave up 0 bases, with 15 bases separating them. CDR3 size: 17 residues. Germline V lookup: CDR1 LNHDA, CDR2 SQIVND (reference sequence). Under the authors' procedure: Amplifying reference gene primers gave estimates of nucleated cell counts. Profiled with immunoSEQ multiplex PCR; TCRdb holds only in-frame clones, not every one. Clonal size and the V and J genes are those of that table, whereas D and trimming came from the DNA. The sample carries 56,000 or so clones, around nine tenths recorded once.

The source is a man aged 50-60 years with acute or convalescent COVID-19. The sequencing sample was made of peripheral blood. J is TRBJ1-3 and V is TRBV19; tentatively, D is TRBD1 (6 bases). In DNA form, the CDR3 reads TGTGCCAGTAGTATGCCCGGGGGGCCGAGCTCTGGAAACACCATATATTTT. Its translation is CASSMPGGPSSGNTIYF.